This T cell receptor beta chain is drawn from a study of blood T cell repertoires in COVID-19. About the study: COVID-19 samples from acute and convalescent phases originated in the United States, Italy and Spain. The cDNA or gDNA used as material had been derived from T cells, B-cell-depleted T cells, or PBMCs.

This CDR3 is built from 13 residues. Per germline, CDR1 SSHAT and CDR2 FNYEAQ (reference sequence). Authors' analysis steps: Amplifying reference gene primers gave estimates of nucleated cell counts. Sequencing was performed with immunoSEQ multiplex PCR; in TCRdb, only in-frame clones are kept and a portion is missing. The V and J calls and clone size are taken from that table; D and trimming were inferred from the DNA. The sample has roughly 130,000 clones, roughly 84% seen once. This clone was seen only a few times. A junction end diverges from the germline sequence, so it may reflect a read error. Sequenced sample: peripheral blood. The genes are TRBV7-7 and TRBJ2-1, with D possibly matching TRBD1 (6 bases). The source is a woman aged 25 to 45 who had recovered from COVID-19. The CDR3 DNA is TGTGCTAGCAGCGCCAGTGGGGGCGGTGAGCAGTTCTTC. It is translated as CASSASGGGEQFF.